Below are 23 T cell receptor beta chains sequenced from a single sample in a study of blood T cell repertoires in COVID-19 (dated by TCRdb to 2020 to 2022). The library was made by the immunoSEQ multiplex PCR assay. TCRdb's version of the immuneACCESS table is confined to in-frame rearrangements and falls short of the full clone set. An unresolved V gene accounts for under half of the shortfall where checked; the remainder is of unknown origin. This sample holds about 250,000 clones; 65% to 90% were observed only once. 1.5% to 2% of the sample is held by the ten biggest clonotypes. Sequenced sample: PBMCs or T cells enriched from blood (not recorded which). These receptors were taken from a man aged 35 to 55 who had recovered from COVID-19.

The chain carries TRBV5-1 and TRBJ2-1; the match to TRBD2 covers 13 bases. Germline CDR1 SGHRS, CDR2 YFSETQ. V shed 4 bases, J shed 5 bases, and the junction held 3 bases outside the gene matches. The CDR3 is 15 amino acids. The CDR3 spells CASSGLAGADNEQFF. CDR3 nucleotide sequence: TGCGCCAGCAGCGGACTAGCGGGAGCCGACAATGAGCAGTTCTTC.

V and J are TRBV10-3 and TRBJ1-1; 10 nucleotides line up with TRBD1. V lost 7 bases, J lost 1 base, and 3 bases stayed unmatched. Germline assignment: CDR1 ENHRY and CDR2 SYGVKD. The CDR3 covers 14 residues. The CDR3 protein is CAIKGQGENTEAFF. In nucleotides, the CDR3 is TGTGCCATCAAAGGACAGGGGGAGAACACTGAAGCTTTCTTT.

This clone was observed once. The J gene is TRBJ2-7, the V gene TRBV27; perhaps TRBD1 as D (5 bases). The CDR3 contains 13 residues. Trimming pared 3 bases from V and 6 bases from J, leaving 12 bases between. Germline V CDR1 and CDR2: MNHEY, SMNVEV (reference sequence). CDR3 bases: TGTGCCAGCAGTTTTAGGGATCAGGGCGAGCAGTACTTC. Its translation: CASSFRDQGEQYF.

The chain links TRBV7-9 to TRBJ2-7; the match to TRBD2 covers 7 bases. Unmatched junction bases numbered 5, after V lost 2 bases and J lost 4 bases. CDR1 and CDR2 from the germline V gene are SEHNR and FQNEAQ (reference sequence). CDR3 length: 14 amino acids. CDR3 coding DNA: TGTGCCAGCAGCTTAAACGGGAGGAAATACGAGCAGTACTTC. Protein product: CASSLNGRKYEQYF.

V is TRBV11-3 and J is TRBJ2-1, with D perhaps matching TRBD2 (7 bases). The CDR3 contains 16 residues. Trimming stripped 0 bases from V and 7 bases from J, with 16 bases between. Germline V gene lookup returns CDR1 SGHNT and CDR2 YENEEA. As DNA, the CDR3 is TGTGCCAGCAGCTTAGATTCGGGGGGCATTATTAATGAGCAGTTCTTC. Amino acid sequence: CASSLDSGGIINEQFF.

V and J are TRBV6-2 or TRBV6-3 and TRBJ2-7; D is perhaps TRBD1 (6 bases). The CDR3 loop spans 13 amino acids. V dropped 4 bases and J dropped 5 bases, with 12 bases sitting between them. Germline assignment: CDR1 MNHEY and CDR2 SVGEGT. The CDR3 sequence: CASSLDSFHEQYF. The CDR3 DNA is TGTGCCAGCAGTTTGGACAGTTTCCACGAGCAGTACTTC.

This clone was counted a few times. V usage is TRBV3-1 (or the pseudogene TRBV3-2) and J usage is TRBJ2-1; 8 bases map to TRBD2. The trim removed 3 bases at V and 1 base at J, leaving 5 bases unmatched. CDR3 length: 16 residues. Germline CDR1 reads LGHDT; CDR2 reads YNNKEL (reference sequence). Here the CDR3 DNA reads TGTGCCAGCAGCCACGAGCGGGAGAGGTCCTACAATGAGCAGTTCTTC. It encodes CASSHERERSYNEQFF.

The genes are TRBV5-1 and TRBJ2-7; D is perhaps TRBD2 (5 bases). Trimming removed 1 base at V and 0 bases at J, with 11 bases between. This CDR3 comprises 15 residues. Germline assignment: CDR1 SGHRS and CDR2 YFSETQ. The CDR3 sequence is CASSLNPGSSYEQYF. CDR3 coding DNA: TGCGCCAGCAGCTTGAATCCGGGGAGCTCCTACGAGCAGTACTTC.

The rearrangement uses TRBV27 and TRBJ2-1; the D gene is possibly TRBD2 (5 bases). The CDR3 consists of 12 residues. The germline V gene has CDR1 MNHEY and CDR2 SMNVEV (reference sequence). The V and J ends lost 4 bases and 9 bases respectively, with 10 bases between them. In DNA form, the CDR3 reads TGTGCCAGCAGTTCGTACGAGGGTGAGCAGTTCTTC. Its protein is CASSSYEGEQFF.

V and J are TRBV19 and TRBJ2-5, with 8 bases lining up with TRBD2. CDR1 and CDR2 (germline): LNHDA, SQIVND (reference sequence). This CDR3 has 15 amino acids. The junction had 8 bases not matched to a gene; V was cut back by 3 bases and J by 5 bases. The CDR3 DNA sequence: TGTGCCAGTAGTATTCTCGGGGGGGCCAGGGAGACCCAGTACTTC. Its protein is CASSILGGARETQYF.

The rearrangement links TRBV4-2 to TRBJ1-4; D not certain. Per germline, CDR1 LGHNA and CDR2 YNFKEQ. The V end was cut by 1 base, the J end by 0 bases, with 9 bases between. The CDR3 has 16 amino acids. Here the CDR3 DNA reads TGTGCCAGCAGCCAAGTTGTCTCTTCAACTAATGAAAAACTGTTTTTT. Encoded protein: CASSQVVSSTNEKLFF.

This clone has only a few counts. The V call is TRBV2, the J call TRBJ2-7; 11 bases are shared with TRBD1. This CDR3 spans 13 amino acids. Germline values: CDR1 SNHLY, CDR2 FYNNEI. V shed 9 bases, J shed 4 bases, and the junction held 5 bases outside the gene matches. CDR3 bases: TGTGCCAGTGAGGGGACAGGGGGGTACGAGCAGTACTTC. Its translation is CASEGTGGYEQYF. The full variable domain, completed using reference TRBV2 and TRBJ2-7, is EPEVTQTPSHQVTQMGQEVILRCVPISNHLYFYWYRQILGQKVEFLVSFYNNEISEKSEIFDDQFSVERPDGSNFTLKIRSTKLEDSAMYFCASEGTGGYEQYFGPGTRLTVT.

The chain has TRBV29-1 and TRBJ1-4; D not certain. Germline CDR1 and CDR2: SQVTM and ANQGSEA. This CDR3 region has 13 residues. Trimming took 7 bases from V and 3 from J, leaving 12 bases between them. The CDR3 loop is CSASPGSNEKLFF. DNA for the CDR3: TGCAGCGCTTCCCCAGGCTCTAATGAAAAACTGTTTTTT.

The chain has TRBV6-5 and TRBJ1-5; 8 nucleotides agree with TRBD1. Germline assignment: CDR1 MNHEY and CDR2 SVGAGI. J lost 6 bases, V lost 5 bases, and 3 bases had no gene match. This CDR3 region has 13 residues. The chain's CDR3 is CASSIRGPQPQHF. The CDR3 DNA is TGTGCCAGCAGTATCAGGGGGCCTCAGCCCCAGCATTTT.

This chain connects TRBV5-1 to TRBJ1-6; 7 positions agree with TRBD1. This CDR3 spans 13 amino acids. Losses at the gene ends were 4 bases for V and 10 bases for J; bases not matched to a gene: 5. Per germline, CDR1 SGHRS and CDR2 YFSETQ. This CDR3 is CASSPRGESPLHF. The CDR3 DNA sequence: TGCGCCAGCAGCCCCAGGGGGGAGTCACCCCTCCACTTT.

The V and J genes are TRBV6-2 or TRBV6-3 and TRBJ1-2, with D maybe TRBD1 (6 bases). The CDR3 length is 14 residues. In germline, CDR1 is MNHEY, CDR2 SVGEGT. The V gene lost 2 bases and the J gene lost 4 bases, with 11 bases spanning the gap. The CDR3 reads CASSYGGLGYGYTF. CDR3 bases: TGTGCCAGCAGTTACGGGGGCCTAGGCTATGGCTACACCTTC.

The genes are TRBV4-2 and TRBJ2-1, with no clear D. Trimming shortened V by 0 bases and J by 0 bases, and 12 bases separated the two germline ends. Germline V gene sequence: CDR1 LGHNA, CDR2 YNFKEQ. The CDR3 totals 17 residues. The CDR3, as DNA: TGTGCCAGCAGCCAAGAATTGTTTGGTAGCTCCTACAATGAGCAGTTCTTC. As protein: CASSQELFGSSYNEQFF.

In DNA, the CDR3 is TGTGCCAGCAGCGCTACAGGGGTCGGTGGCTACACCTTC. Residues: CASSATGVGGYTF. This sequence joins TRBV6-5 and TRBJ1-2, with 7 positions matching TRBD1. The CDR3 extends over 13 amino acids. The trim removed 6 bases at V and 7 bases at J, leaving 8 bases unmatched. Germline assignment: CDR1 MNHEY and CDR2 SVGAGI.

The gene calls are TRBV11-3 and TRBJ2-1; 10 bases line up with TRBD1. In germline, CDR1 is SGHNT, CDR2 YENEEA. CDR3 length equals 14 residues. V trimming: 3 bases; J trimming: 9 bases; junction bases outside the gene matches: 5. The CDR3 is CASSLGTGVGEQFF. Written as DNA, the CDR3 is TGTGCCAGCAGCTTGGGGACAGGGGTCGGTGAGCAGTTCTTC.

V usage is TRBV24-1 and J usage is TRBJ1-4; D is perhaps TRBD1 (5 bases). From germline, CDR1 is KGHDR and CDR2 SFDVKD. V dropped 5 bases and J dropped 7 bases, with 13 bases sitting between them. The CDR3 spans 14 residues. The CDR3 reads CATSGSQGGEKLFF. As DNA, the CDR3 is TGTGCCACCAGTGGATCCCAGGGTGGTGAAAAACTGTTTTTT.

The genes are TRBV3-1 (or the pseudogene TRBV3-2) and TRBJ1-1; D is unclear. Germline CDR1 reads LGHDT; CDR2 reads YNNKEL (reference sequence). The V and J ends lost 11 bases and 0 bases respectively, with 10 bases between them. The length of the CDR3 is 12 residues. The CDR3 here is CAAGSLNTEAFF. Written as DNA, the CDR3 is TGTGCCGCGGGCTCCTTGAACACTGAAGCTTTCTTT.

The V and J genes are TRBV6-1 and TRBJ2-7; D perhaps matches TRBD2 (5 bases). V was cut by 1 base and J by 9 bases, with 22 bases left in between. This CDR3 comprises 16 residues. The germline V gene has CDR1 MNHNS and CDR2 SASEGT. In nucleotides, the CDR3 is TGTGCCAGCAGTGAAGGCGATCGAAGGAGGCCGCTAGGGCAGTACTTC. Translating it yields CASSEGDRRRPLGQYF.

J is TRBJ1-4 and V is TRBV28; D might be TRBD1 (6 bases). This CDR3 is built from 13 residues. In germline, CDR1 is MDHEN, CDR2 SYDVKM. V was trimmed by 6 bases and J by 7 bases, leaving 12 bases between them. In nucleotides, the CDR3 is TGTGCCAGCAGAACAGGGTTAAGTGAAAAACTGTTTTTT. This encodes CASRTGLSEKLFF.